This paragraph covers one T cell receptor beta chain sequence. Clones were sequenced by immunoSEQ multiplex PCR, and TCRdb holds only the in-frame ones, with some missing. The sample shows 300,000 to 350,000 clones, just over 85% of them seen only once. The data derive from a study of blood T cell repertoires in COVID-19. This clonotype originated in a woman aged 40 to 50 with acute COVID-19. Sample: PBMCs or T cells enriched from blood (not recorded which).

CDR3 in DNA: TGTGCCAGCAGCAGAGACACTGAAGCTTTCTTT. Translation: CASSRDTEAFF. The J gene is TRBJ1-1, the V gene TRBV6-2 or TRBV6-3; no clear D gene. V lost 6 bases, J lost 3 bases, and 5 bases lay in between. CDR3 length: 11 residues. Germline CDR1 and CDR2: MNHEY and SVGEGT.